This T cell receptor beta chain is drawn from a study of cytomegalovirus exposure and HLA in healthy donors. Whole-study results and caveats: Earlier results showed most TCR beta V segments being productive about 87% or about 30% of the time. Accurate prediction of most subjects' HLA-A and HLA-B alleles from TCR beta sequences was reported. When analyzed later, the rates of TCR association showed variation by HLA locus, with DRB1 the most and HLA-C the fewest.

Germline loops: CDR1 KGHSH, CDR2 LQKENI. V was cut by 3 bases and J by 4 bases, with 17 bases left in between. This CDR3 spans 16 amino acids. Note on this clone: Its antigen is unidentified.

Both 60 Vbeta primers and 13 Jbeta primers went into the PCR. Generated by immunoSEQ multiplex PCR, the TCRdb table keeps only in-frame clones and is missing some. The table lists roughly 150,000 clones, around 84% of them singletons, with roughly 2.4% in the top ten. Sequencing input: PBMCs. This TCR came from a woman aged 18-29 years in good health and CMV-seronegative. This chain links TRBV18 with TRBJ2-3; D gene ambiguous. In nucleotides, the CDR3 is TGTGCCAGCTCACCCCCAACGGGTAGTACGGCAGATACGCAGTATTTT. Protein sequence: CASSPPTGSTADTQYF.